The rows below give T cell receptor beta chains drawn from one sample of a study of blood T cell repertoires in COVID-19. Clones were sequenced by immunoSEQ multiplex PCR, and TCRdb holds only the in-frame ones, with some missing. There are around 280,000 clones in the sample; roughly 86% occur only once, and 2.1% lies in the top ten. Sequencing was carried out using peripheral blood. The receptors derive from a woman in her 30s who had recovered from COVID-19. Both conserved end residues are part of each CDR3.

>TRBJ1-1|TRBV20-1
CSASTSAEGTEAFF
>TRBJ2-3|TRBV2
CASSAMRGGTDTQYF
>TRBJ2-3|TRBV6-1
CASSERAGGSDTQYF
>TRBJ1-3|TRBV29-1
CSTTGTGGNTIYF
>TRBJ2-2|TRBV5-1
CASSLGLAYTGELFF
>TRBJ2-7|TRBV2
CASTSGSEQYF
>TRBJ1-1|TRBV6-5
CASSRRQNTEAFF
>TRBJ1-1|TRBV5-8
CASSLGTGQTEAFF
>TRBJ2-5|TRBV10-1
CASSESTGTQYF
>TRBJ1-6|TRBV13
CASSSRRTGEVSPLHF
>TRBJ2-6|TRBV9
CASSPNWDTLSGANVLTF
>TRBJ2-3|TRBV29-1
CSVAAGPQVGDTQYF
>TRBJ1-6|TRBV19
CASSETGVSYNSPLHF
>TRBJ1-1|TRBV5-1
CASSLGDRGLNTEAFF
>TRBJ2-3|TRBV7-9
CASSWERGHSDTQYF
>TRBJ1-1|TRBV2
CASRREGPPRTEAFF
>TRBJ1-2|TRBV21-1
CASSKHAGGYGYTF
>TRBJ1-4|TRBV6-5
CASSYSQGALNEKLFF
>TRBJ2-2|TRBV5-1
CASTREGPNTGELFF
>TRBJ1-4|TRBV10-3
CAISPGQGEEKLFF
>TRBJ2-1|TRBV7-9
CASSLDLTNEQFF
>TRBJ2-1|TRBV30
CAWSSGTGYNEQFF
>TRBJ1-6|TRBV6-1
CASSERDRTISPLHF
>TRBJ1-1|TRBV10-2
CASTGWGAEAFF
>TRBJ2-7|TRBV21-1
CASSKGGGLLVEQYF
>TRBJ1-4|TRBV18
CASSPSRATNEKLFF
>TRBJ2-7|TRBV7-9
CASSLTGGWYEQYF
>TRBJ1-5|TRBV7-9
CASSSLRDSTPQHF
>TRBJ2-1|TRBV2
CASSDGTKNEQFF
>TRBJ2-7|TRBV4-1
CASSQMDSQYEQYF
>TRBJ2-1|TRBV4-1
CASSQPLSGEGYNEQFF
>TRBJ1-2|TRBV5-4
CASSSPYRGANYGYTF
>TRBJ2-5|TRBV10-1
CASTSGETQYF
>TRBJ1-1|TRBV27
CASSSDSTKNTEAFF
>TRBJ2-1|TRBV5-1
CASSLTGASINEQFF
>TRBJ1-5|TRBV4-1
CASSQGTRGRNQPQHF
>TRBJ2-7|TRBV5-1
CASSSSGTGVVHEQYF
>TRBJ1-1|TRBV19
CASSITQGRGNTEAFF
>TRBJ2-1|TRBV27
CASSRGLAADNEQFF
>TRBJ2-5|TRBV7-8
CASTRAGAGRPETQYF
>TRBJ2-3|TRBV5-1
CASSLAYGTESTDTQYF
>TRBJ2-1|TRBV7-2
CASSLGPRGQNNEQFF
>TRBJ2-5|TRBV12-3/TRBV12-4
CASSTPETQYF
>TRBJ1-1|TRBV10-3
CAITQTGANTEAFF
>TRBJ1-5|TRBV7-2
CASSLEPGWPQHF
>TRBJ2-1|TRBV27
CASSFSRGGDEQFF